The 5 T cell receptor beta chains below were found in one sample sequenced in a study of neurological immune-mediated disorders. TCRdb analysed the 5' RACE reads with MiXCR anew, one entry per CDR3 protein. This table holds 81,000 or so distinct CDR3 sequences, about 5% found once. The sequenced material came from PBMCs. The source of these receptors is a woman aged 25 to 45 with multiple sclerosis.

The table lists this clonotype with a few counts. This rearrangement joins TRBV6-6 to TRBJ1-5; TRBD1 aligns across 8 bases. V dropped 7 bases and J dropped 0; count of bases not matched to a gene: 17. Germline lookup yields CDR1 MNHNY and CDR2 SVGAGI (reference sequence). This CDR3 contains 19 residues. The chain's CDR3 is CASKDGQGIGTRSNQPQHF. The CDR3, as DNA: TGTGCCAGCAAAGATGGACAGGGAATTGGTACACGTAGCAATCAGCCCCAGCATTTT.

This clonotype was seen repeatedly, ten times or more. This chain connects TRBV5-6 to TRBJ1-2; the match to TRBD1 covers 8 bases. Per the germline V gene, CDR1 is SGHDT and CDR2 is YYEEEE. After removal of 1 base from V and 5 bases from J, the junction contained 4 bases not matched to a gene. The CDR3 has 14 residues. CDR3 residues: CASSLRQGNYGYTF. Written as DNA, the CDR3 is TGTGCCAGCAGCTTGCGACAGGGGAATTATGGCTACACCTTC.

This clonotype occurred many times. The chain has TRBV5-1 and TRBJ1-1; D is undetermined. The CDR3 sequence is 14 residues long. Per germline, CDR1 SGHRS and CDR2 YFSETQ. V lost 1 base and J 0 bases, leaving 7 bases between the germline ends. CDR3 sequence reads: CASSLISVNTEAFF. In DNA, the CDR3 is TGCGCCAGCAGCTTGATTTCGGTGAACACTGAAGCTTTCTTT.

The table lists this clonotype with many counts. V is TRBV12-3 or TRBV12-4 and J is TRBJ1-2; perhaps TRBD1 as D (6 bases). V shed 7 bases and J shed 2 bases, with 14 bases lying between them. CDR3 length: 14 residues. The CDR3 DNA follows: TGTGCCAGCACAAACAGGGAAGACAACTATGGCTACACCTTC. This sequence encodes CASTNREDNYGYTF.

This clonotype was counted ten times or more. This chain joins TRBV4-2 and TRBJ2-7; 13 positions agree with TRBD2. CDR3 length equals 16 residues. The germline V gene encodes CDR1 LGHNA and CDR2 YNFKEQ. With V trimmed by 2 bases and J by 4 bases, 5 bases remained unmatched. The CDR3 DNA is TGTGCCAGCAGCCAACCCGGACTAGCGGGAGAATACGAGCAGTACTTC. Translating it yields CASSQPGLAGEYEQYF.